The TCR beta chain under discussion was sequenced for a study of blood T cell repertoires in COVID-19 (dated by TCRdb to 2019 to 2021). Study-level background: Samples covering the acute and convalescent phases of COVID-19 were provided by collaborators in the United States, Italy and Spain. Where HLA class I and class II types were available, the types were taken from metadata supplied by the sample provider, not from assay-based typing. The material from the prospective study consisted of cDNA or gDNA derived from T cells, B-cell-depleted T cells, or PBMCs. A de-identified subject ID, COVID-19 status, age in years and sex were almost always included in the sample metadata. Subjects who had been exposed to COVID-19, were actively infected with it, or had recovered from it provided the deeply sampled blood TCRbeta repertoires that made up the dataset. The samples were drawn from two sources: the first 160 participants of the ongoing ImmuneRACE study, and 1,000 to 1,500 subjects contributed by 6 global collaborators. A freely available public database, intended as a resource for researchers studying the immune response to SARS-CoV-2, is where the repertoires were released. Summary of the overall study and its limitations: The amount of clinical and demographic metadata varied by source and participant and was provided uncurated.

CDR1 and CDR2, looked up from the germline V gene, are SQVTM and ANQGSEA. V ends up 6 bases short and J 2 bases short, with an unmatched junction base count of 8. The CDR3 covers 14 residues, taking in both the cysteine and the phenylalanine. Just CDR3 DNA is preserved here, 42 bases in frame from base 1. For this clone: Its antigen has not been determined. There are no base qualities to consult, and no much larger clone falls within one base.

In the prospective study, participants were 18 to 89 years old, resided in about two dozen geographic areas of the United States, and were enrolled through a virtual design. To assign participants to cohorts, the prospective study relied on clinical history that participants themselves reported in a screening survey and a study questionnaire. Recovered participants in ImmuneRACE Cohort 3 were defined by two consecutive negative NP/OP PCR tests, clearance by a healthcare professional, or resolution of symptoms. Mobile phlebotomists in the prospective study collected whole blood, serum and a nasopharyngeal or oropharyngeal swab from every participant. Additional blood draws and questionnaires over a 2-month period could optionally be provided by prospective study participants. Prospective study blood samples were shipped either frozen or at room temperature before DNA extraction. TCRbeta CDR3 regions were amplified from genomic DNA using the immunoSEQ Assay, a bias-controlled multiplex PCR. As for how the authors treated the data: Nucleated cell counts per sample were estimated from amplification of reference gene primers within the assay. Sequence reads were collapsed and filtered to measure the absolute abundance of every unique TCRbeta CDR3 rearrangement. For each sample, productive Simpson clonality was calculated as the square root of Simpson's diversity index over productive rearrangements. What TCRdb holds here is the immuneACCESS table cut down to in-frame rearrangements. Part of the clones is not present; checked against another copy, under half of the missing clones reflect an unresolved V gene, and the others are unexplained. From that table come the V and J calls and clone size; the DNA was used to work out D and trimming. Here the sample has tens of thousands of clones; 86% occur a single time. The ten biggest clones cover approximately 3.1% of the sample.

The source is a woman in her 50s who had recovered from COVID-19. The V gene is TRBV29-1 and the J gene is TRBJ2-3; 7 of the junction bases match TRBD1. The material sequenced was PBMCs or T cells enriched from blood (not recorded which). For the CDR3, the sequence is CSVAGTENTDTQYF. In nucleotide form, the sequence is TGCAGCGTGGCCGGGACAGAAAACACAGATACGCAGTATTTT.